This entry describes one TCR beta chain. No cognate antigen has been identified for it. The input lacks base qualities; no much larger clone sits a single base away. Inclusive of the bounding cysteine and phenylalanine, the CDR3 is 18 residues long. Only the CDR3 portion is preserved as DNA: 54 bases, with reading frame beginning at the first base. This sample is part of a study of response to subunit inactivated influenza vaccine (dated by TCRdb to between 2018 and 2020). Notes on the research overall: Deep quantitative profiling of the T cell receptor repertoire was used in the study to follow responses to a trivalent subunit inactivated influenza vaccine. The investigation overall reported the following: It was suggested by the authors that each seasonal influenza vaccination may recruit only a limited number of new T cells.

The library was obtained by RT-PCR. For sequencing, an Illumina HiSeq 2500 was employed. The public reads were quality trimmed at Q25 with fastp and then assembled into clones with MiXCR by TCRdb, keeping productive beta chains. Entries that share a CDR3 protein sequence are merged under the most common genes and DNA. In this sample the table shows fewer than 350,000 distinct CDR3 sequences, 21% of which occur a single time. Of the sample, 10% falls within the top ten clones. The TCR was taken from a man aged 50 to 69 who received an inactivated influenza vaccine. Donor details come from another sample of the same person, matched by shared clones. The input for sequencing was PBMCs from blood, taken less than 22 months after vaccination. Recombination linked TRBV21-1 to TRBJ2-2; the listed D gene, TRBD1, was not tested against the DNA. TRBV21-1 is designated a pseudogene. Here is the DNA: TGTGCCAGCAGCAAACCAGTCCGGACAGGGGCGAACACCGGGGAGCTGTTTTTT. Translated, this gives CASSKPVRTGANTGELFF.